Sequencing of this TCR beta chain was carried out in a study of identical twins' blood T cells. Reared together, all three twin pairs probably met the same infectious agents and vaccines. From the 5' RACE reads, TCRdb called clonotypes with MiXCR, one entry per CDR3 protein. The profile covers 350,000 to 400,000 distinct CDR3 sequences, with 28% appearing a single time and about 6% taken by the ten largest. This sequence was found in a woman aged 18-49 years in good health. The specimen sequenced was PBMCs.

This chain's CDR3 is CATKSGRVAAGELFF. DNA of the CDR3: TGTGCCACCAAAAGCGGGAGAGTTGCCGCCGGGGAGCTGTTTTTT. The V and J genes are TRBV19 and TRBJ2-2; 8 nucleotides align to TRBD2. Trimming at V came to 10 bases and at J to 6 bases, leaving 13 bases not matched to a gene. This CDR3 contains 15 residues. Germline CDR1 is LNHDA and CDR2 is SQIVND (reference sequence). The variable domain in full, with the rest retrieved from reference TRBV19 and TRBJ2-2, is DGGITQSPKYLFRKEGQNVTLSCEQNLNHDAMYWYRQDPGQGLRLIYYSQIVNDFQKGDIAEGYSVSREKKESFPLTVTSAQKNPTAFYLCATKSGRVAAGELFFGEGSRLTVL.